These 30 T cell receptor beta chains were sequenced from one sample in a study of blood T cells in healthy people across ages. Next came a second PCR, run for roughly 6 to 11 cycles, which used a sample-barcoded 5' primer along with a J-beta primer mix. Using its own MiXCR run on the 5' RACE reads, TCRdb lists one record per CDR3 protein. Among 1.5 million to 2 million distinct CDR3 sequences listed, 40% to 55% were seen once. Sequencing input: blood. The receptor set was obtained from a woman between 35 and 50 years old in good health.

The table lists this clonotype with a few counts. The chain is built from TRBV20-1 and TRBJ2-7; possibly TRBD1 for D (6 bases). Germline CDR1 reads DFQATT; CDR2 reads SNEGSKA (reference sequence). This CDR3 is 16 amino acids long. Trimming stripped 0 bases from V and 5 bases from J, with 20 bases between. CDR3 DNA: TGCAGTGCTAGAGATCCGGGATCAGGGACAAGGGACGAGCAGTACTTC. Amino acids: CSARDPGSGTRDEQYF.

This clonotype was counted a few times. V gene TRBV19 combines with J gene TRBJ2-1; TRBD1 matches 9 bases. With 8 bases clipped from V and 0 bases from J, the junction kept 5 bases outside the gene matches. Per the germline V gene, CDR1 is LNHDA and CDR2 is SQIVND (reference sequence). The CDR3 is 15 amino acids. DNA of the CDR3: TGTGCCAGTGGGAGGACAGGGGACTCCTACAATGAGCAGTTCTTC. It yields the protein CASGRTGDSYNEQFF.

The chain has TRBV7-3 and TRBJ2-3; perhaps TRBD1 as D (5 bases). V was clipped by 4 bases and J by 4 bases, with 15 bases between them. This CDR3 is built from 15 residues. CDR1 and CDR2 from the germline V gene are SGHTA and FQGTGA. The CDR3 nucleotides read TGTGCCAGCAGCTCCCCCCAGGGCTCCTCAGATACGCAGTATTTT. Residues: CASSSPQGSSDTQYF.

This clonotype was found once. The chain uses TRBV6-5 and TRBJ1-1, with D unresolved. The CDR3 is made up of 15 amino acids. Germline V CDR1 and CDR2: MNHEY, SVGAGI. The germline V and J ends were trimmed by 2 bases and 0 bases, with 10 bases remaining between them. CDR3 DNA: TGTGCCAGCAGTTACCAGGCAGGAATGAACACTGAAGCTTTCTTT. It translates to CASSYQAGMNTEAFF.

This clonotype has only a few counts. The chain links TRBV29-1 to TRBJ2-7; D gene ambiguous. V gave up 0 bases and J gave up 2 bases, with 14 bases separating them. CDR1 is SQVTM, CDR2 ANQGSEA, per germline. The CDR3 totals 15 residues. Written as DNA, the CDR3 is TGCAGCGTTGAAGATCCAGGACGGAGACCCTACGAGCAGTACTTC. It codes for CSVEDPGRRPYEQYF.

The genes are TRBV9 and TRBJ2-7; perhaps TRBD2 as D (6 bases). Between the trimmed V and J ends, which lost 0 bases and 2 bases, there was a span of 18 bases. The CDR3 contains 17 residues. CDR1 and CDR2 from the germline V gene are SGDLS and YYNGEE. This CDR3 reads CASSVVFPRGWAYEQYF. CDR3 DNA sequence: TGTGCCAGCAGCGTAGTATTCCCTCGGGGGTGGGCCTACGAGCAGTACTTC.

The CDR3 DNA reads TGTGCCAGCAGCTTCGGGCGGCTCGAAGAGACCCAGTACTTC. The encoded protein is CASSFGRLEETQYF. The chain recombines TRBV7-2 with TRBJ2-5; D remains ambiguous. Germline V gives CDR1 SGHTA, CDR2 FQGNSA. Trimming took off 3 bases at V and 3 bases at J, with 11 bases between the two ends. The CDR3 is 14 residues long.

This chain joins TRBV28 and TRBJ2-7, with 8 bases fitting TRBD1. With V trimmed by 7 bases and J by 9 bases, 11 bases remained unmatched. The CDR3 totals 13 residues. Per germline, CDR1 MDHEN and CDR2 SYDVKM. The CDR3 DNA reads as TGTGCCAGCATGGTGACAGGACAGGGAAGGCAGTACTTC. Protein: CASMVTGQGRQYF.

Regarding this clonotype: A much larger clone differs from this one at a single base, so this may be a read error. V and J are TRBV29-1 and TRBJ2-1; 11 bases align to TRBD2. The CDR3 consists of 18 residues. In germline, CDR1 is SQVTM, CDR2 ANQGSEA. The CDR3 bases are TGCAGCGTTGATTTGACTAGCGGGGAATTAATCTCCTACAGTGAGCAGTTCTTC. It encodes CSVDLTSGELISYSEQFF.

On this clonotype: One junction end disagrees with the germline gene, perhaps due to a read error. The chain uses TRBV27 and TRBJ2-1; D is uncertain. Germline V lookup: CDR1 MNHEY, CDR2 SMNVEV (reference sequence). This CDR3 is 14 amino acids long. The CDR3 loop is CASSVSGRYNEQFF. The CDR3 DNA reads TGTGCCAGCAGTGTATCGGGCAGATACAATGAGCAGTTCTTC.

This clonotype was counted at least ten times. V gene TRBV29-1 combines with J gene TRBJ2-1; D tentatively fits TRBD1 or TRBD2 (5 bases each). The CDR3 spans 13 residues. The V end was cut by 5 bases, the J end by 4 bases, with 12 bases between. The germline V gene encodes CDR1 SQVTM and CDR2 ANQGSEA. CDR3 nucleotide sequence: TGCAGCGTTAGAGGGGTCTTGTACAATGAGCAGTTCTTC. Translated, it gives CSVRGVLYNEQFF.

Here the CDR3 reads CASSYDSRDIQYF. For the CDR3, the DNA is TGTGCCAGCAGTTATGACTCTAGGGACATTCAGTACTTC. This chain links TRBV7-2 with TRBJ2-4, with D unresolved. The V end lost 6 bases, the J end lost 8 bases, and 14 bases lay between the germline ends. CDR1 and CDR2 from the germline V gene are SGHTA and FQGNSA. This CDR3 is 13 amino acids long.

There are a few counts of this clonotype. CDR3 sequence reads: CSASTGGAEAFF. CDR3 in DNA: TGCAGTGCTAGCACGGGGGGCGCCGAAGCTTTCTTT. The gene calls are TRBV20-1 and TRBJ1-1; a possible D gene is TRBD1 (6 bases). CDR1 and CDR2 from the germline V gene are DFQATT and SNEGSKA (reference sequence). Trimming left V 3 bases short and J 8 bases short, with 13 bases between. CDR3 size: 12 residues.

This clonotype was counted between two and nine times. The chain links TRBV7-2 to TRBJ2-5; no clear D. The CDR3 contains 11 residues. The germline V and J ends were trimmed by 5 bases and 7 bases, with 8 bases remaining between them. The germline V gene has CDR1 SGHTA and CDR2 FQGNSA. The CDR3 DNA sequence: TGTGCCAGCAGCCGGCTTAGGACCCAGTACTTC. Protein sequence: CASSRLRTQYF.

The DNA for the CDR3 is TGTGCCAGCAGCCCGGGACTAGCGGGGGACTCCTACGAGCAGTACTTC. Amino acid sequence: CASSPGLAGDSYEQYF. The chain joins TRBV3-1 to TRBJ2-7, with 14 bases fitting TRBD2. In germline, CDR1 is LGHDT, CDR2 YNNKEL (reference sequence). The CDR3 sequence is 16 residues long. The V gene end was trimmed by 4 bases and the J gene end by 0 bases; junction bases not matched to a gene: 2.

V usage is TRBV20-1 and J usage is TRBJ2-3, with TRBD2 matching 9 bases. Per germline, CDR1 DFQATT and CDR2 SNEGSKA (reference sequence). The V segment lost 2 bases and the J segment 3 bases; nucleotides outside the gene matches: 3. This CDR3 has 14 amino acids. CDR3 in amino acids: CSARFAGGTDTQYF. The CDR3 region has the DNA TGCAGTGCTAGATTTGCGGGGGGGACAGATACGCAGTATTTT.

The rearrangement uses TRBV13 and TRBJ1-6; TRBD1 matches 11 bases. V shed 4 bases, J shed 9 bases, and the junction held 11 bases outside the gene matches. Germline V gene data show CDR1 as PRHDT and CDR2 as FYEKMQ (reference sequence). The CDR3 consists of 17 residues. The CDR3 DNA reads as TGTGCCAGCAGCTCCCGCGGGACAGGGGGACGGGGTTCACCCCTCCACTTT. Translating gives CASSSRGTGGRGSPLHF.

In its sample, this clonotype was seen a few times. The chain recombines TRBV20-1 with TRBJ2-5; TRBD2 agrees at 7 bases. The CDR3 length is 17 residues. V was clipped by 1 base and J by 3 bases; unmatched bases: 14. The V gene's germline CDR1 is DFQATT and CDR2 SNEGSKA (reference sequence). This CDR3 is CSARVFPGTTNEETQYF. The CDR3 coding sequence is TGCAGTGCTAGAGTTTTTCCCGGGACTACCAATGAAGAGACCCAGTACTTC.

The chain employs TRBV6-6 and TRBJ2-7, with D tentatively TRBD1 (5 bases). Between the trimmed V and J ends, which lost 5 bases and 0 bases, there was a span of 14 bases. Germline V gene data show CDR1 as MNHNY and CDR2 as SVGAGI (reference sequence). The CDR3 length is 15 residues. Here the CDR3 DNA reads TGTGCCAGCAGTCCCCTGGGAAGGGGCTCCTACGAGCAGTACTTC. Translated: CASSPLGRGSYEQYF.

This clonotype came up a few times. V is TRBV7-2 and J is TRBJ2-5; D is uncertain. CDR1 SGHTA and CDR2 FQGNSA come from the germline V gene. The V end was cut by 4 bases, the J end by 1 base, with 10 bases between. CDR3 length: 14 residues. CDR3 in amino acids: CASSWPGGQETQYF. The CDR3 DNA reads as TGTGCCAGCAGCTGGCCAGGCGGCCAAGAGACCCAGTACTTC.

The chain has TRBV6-5 and TRBJ2-1; D is uncertain. Germline values: CDR1 MNHEY, CDR2 SVGAGI. This CDR3 is built from 15 residues. Trimming pared 5 bases from V and 4 bases from J, leaving 15 bases between. The CDR3 reads CASSPKPVLYNEQFF. The CDR3 nucleotides are TGTGCCAGCAGTCCGAAACCCGTACTTTACAATGAGCAGTTCTTC.

On this clonotype: Just one base apart from a much larger clone, this may be a read error. The chain couples TRBV5-6 to TRBJ2-6; D is perhaps TRBD1 (5 bases). The CDR3 spans 14 residues. Trimming cost V 7 bases and J 0 bases, with 8 bases left between them. Looked up from germline, CDR1 is SGHDT and CDR2 is YYEEEE. This CDR3 is CASAQGSGANVLTF. In DNA, the CDR3 is TGTGCCAGCGCCCAGGGCTCTGGGGCCAACGTCCTGACTTTC. Filled out from reference TRBV5-6 and TRBJ2-6, the complete variable domain reads DAGVTQSPTHLIKTRGQQVTLRCSPKSGHDTVSWYQQALGQGPQFIFQYYEEEERQRGNFPDRFSGHQFPNYSSELNVNALLLGDSALYLCASAQGSGANVLTFGAGSRLTVL.

Points on this clonotype: A junction boundary mismatches the germline segment, possibly from a read error. The chain uses TRBV7-9 and TRBJ2-3; TRBD1 aligns across 11 bases. The CDR3 covers 15 residues. CDR1 and CDR2 (germline): SEHNR, FQNEAQ (reference sequence). The CDR3 spells CASSSGQGGVDTPYF. CDR3 in DNA: TGTGCCAGCAGCTCGGGACAGGGGGGAGTCGATACGCCGTATTTT.

V usage is TRBV10-3 and J usage is TRBJ1-2, with D perhaps TRBD1 (5 bases). The CDR3 has 15 amino acids. Germline-derived CDR1 and CDR2 are ENHRY and SYGVKD. Trimming removed 3 bases from V and 4 bases from J, with 15 bases in between. CDR3 DNA: TGTGCCATCAGTGACCCTGTTGACAGAGTCTATGGCTACACCTTC. Translation: CAISDPVDRVYGYTF.

The CDR3 DNA reads as TGTGCCAGCAGCTTAGGGACAGCCTCAACTAATGAAAAACTGTTTTTT. Amino acid sequence: CASSLGTASTNEKLFF. The gene calls are TRBV11-2 and TRBJ1-4; D perhaps matches TRBD1 (6 bases). This CDR3 comprises 16 residues. Trimming cost V 1 base and J 0 bases, with 9 bases left between them. Germline values: CDR1 SGHAT, CDR2 FQNNGV.

V gene TRBV4-1 combines with J gene TRBJ2-3, with 9 bases that match TRBD1. V dropped 4 bases and J dropped 2; count of bases not matched to a gene: 10. The CDR3 sequence is 17 residues long. Germline V gives CDR1 MGHRA, CDR2 YSYEKL. As DNA, the CDR3 is TGCGCCAGCAGCCTCAGACCGGGACAGGGACCCACAGATACGCAGTATTTT. It codes for CASSLRPGQGPTDTQYF.

This clonotype is a singleton in its sample. The chain uses TRBV12-3 or TRBV12-4 and TRBJ2-5; D not certain. V was trimmed by 3 bases and J by 7 bases, leaving 15 bases between them. The CDR3 extends over 14 amino acids. The CDR3 is CASSFPGGPGTQYF. CDR3 DNA: TGTGCCAGCAGTTTTCCGGGCGGTCCGGGGACCCAGTACTTC.

This clonotype has more than one count but fewer than ten. The chain is built from TRBV20-1 and TRBJ2-5; 10 bases line up with TRBD1. The J call could be wrong; TRBJ2-7 is a better fit for the DNA end. The germline gives CDR1 DFQATT, CDR2 SNEGSKA (reference sequence). The CDR3 is made up of 16 amino acids. CDR3 DNA: TGCAGTGCTAGTCCCCCGGGACAGGGGAGTGGCAACGAGCAGTACTTC. Protein sequence: CSASPPGQGSGNEQYF.

This clonotype occurred a few times. The gene calls are TRBV6-2 or TRBV6-3 and TRBJ2-5, with 7 bases identical to TRBD1. The CDR3 has 17 residues. Looked up from germline, CDR1 is MNHEY and CDR2 is SVGEGT. Trimming at V came to 2 bases and at J to 4 bases, leaving 13 bases not matched to a gene. CDR3 DNA: TGTGCCAGCAGTTACCCATCCACAGGGGTCGTGGTAGAGACCCAGTACTTC. Translating it yields CASSYPSTGVVVETQYF.

Only a few counts were recorded for this clonotype. The chain recombines TRBV28 with TRBJ2-1; the match to TRBD1 covers 8 bases. The V gene's germline CDR1 is MDHEN and CDR2 SYDVKM. The V and J ends lost 3 bases and 5 bases, in that order; junction bases with no gene match: 6. The CDR3 is made up of 15 amino acids. The DNA for the CDR3 is TGTGCCAGCAGTTTTCCGGGACAGGTTGACAATGAGCAGTTCTTC. It specifies CASSFPGQVDNEQFF.